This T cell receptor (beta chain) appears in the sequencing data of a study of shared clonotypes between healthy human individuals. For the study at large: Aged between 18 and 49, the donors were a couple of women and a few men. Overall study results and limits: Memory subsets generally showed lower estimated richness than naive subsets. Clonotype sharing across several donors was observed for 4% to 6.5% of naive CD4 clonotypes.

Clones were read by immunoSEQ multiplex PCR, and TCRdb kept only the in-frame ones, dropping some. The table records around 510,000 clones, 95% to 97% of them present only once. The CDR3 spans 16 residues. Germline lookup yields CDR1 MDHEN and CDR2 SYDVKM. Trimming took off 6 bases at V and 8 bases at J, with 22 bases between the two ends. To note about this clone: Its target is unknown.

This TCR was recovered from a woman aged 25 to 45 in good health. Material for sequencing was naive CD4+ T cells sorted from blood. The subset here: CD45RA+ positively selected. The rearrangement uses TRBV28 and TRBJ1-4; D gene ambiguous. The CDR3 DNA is TGTGCCAGCAGAACCAATACAGACCCAGAAAGGGAAAAACTGTTTTTT. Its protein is CASRTNTDPEREKLFF.